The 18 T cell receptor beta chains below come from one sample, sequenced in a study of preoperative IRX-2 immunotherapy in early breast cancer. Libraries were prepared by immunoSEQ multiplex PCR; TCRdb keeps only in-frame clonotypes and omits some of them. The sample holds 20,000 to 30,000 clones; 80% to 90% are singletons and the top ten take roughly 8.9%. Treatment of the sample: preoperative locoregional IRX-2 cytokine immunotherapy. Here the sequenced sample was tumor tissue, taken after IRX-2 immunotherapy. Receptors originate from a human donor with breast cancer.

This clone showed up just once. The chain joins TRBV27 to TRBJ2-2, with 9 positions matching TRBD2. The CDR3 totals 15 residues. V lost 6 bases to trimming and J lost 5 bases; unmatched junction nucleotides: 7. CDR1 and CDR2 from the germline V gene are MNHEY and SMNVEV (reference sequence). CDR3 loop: CASSPGLARTGELFF. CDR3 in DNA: TGTGCCAGCAGCCCAGGACTAGCGAGGACCGGGGAGCTGTTTTTT.

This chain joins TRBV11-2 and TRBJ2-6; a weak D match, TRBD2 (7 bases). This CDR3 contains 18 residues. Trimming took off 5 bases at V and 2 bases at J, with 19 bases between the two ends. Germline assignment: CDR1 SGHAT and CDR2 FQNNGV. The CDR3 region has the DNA TGTGCCAGCAGCCATGGGGACTATGGGGGCACTGGGGCCAACGTCCTGACTTTC. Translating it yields CASSHGDYGGTGANVLTF.

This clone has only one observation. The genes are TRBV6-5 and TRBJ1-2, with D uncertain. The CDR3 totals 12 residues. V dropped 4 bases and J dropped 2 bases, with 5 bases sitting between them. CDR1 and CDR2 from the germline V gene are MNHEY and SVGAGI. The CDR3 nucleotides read TGTGCCAGCAGTTCTCGCAACTATGGCTACACCTTC. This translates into CASSSRNYGYTF.

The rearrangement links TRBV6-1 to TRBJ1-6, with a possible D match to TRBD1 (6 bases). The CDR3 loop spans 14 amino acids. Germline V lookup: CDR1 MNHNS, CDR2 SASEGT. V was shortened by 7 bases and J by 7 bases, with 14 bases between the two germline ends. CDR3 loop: CASTKGDRNSPLHF. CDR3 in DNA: TGTGCCAGCACCAAGGGAGACAGGAATTCACCCCTCCACTTT.

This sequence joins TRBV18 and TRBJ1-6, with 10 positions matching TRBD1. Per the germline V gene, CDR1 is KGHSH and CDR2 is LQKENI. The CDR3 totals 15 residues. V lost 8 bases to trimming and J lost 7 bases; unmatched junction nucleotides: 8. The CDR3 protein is CASTPGTGENSPLHF. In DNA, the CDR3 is TGTGCCAGCACCCCCGGGACAGGGGAAAATTCACCCCTCCACTTT.

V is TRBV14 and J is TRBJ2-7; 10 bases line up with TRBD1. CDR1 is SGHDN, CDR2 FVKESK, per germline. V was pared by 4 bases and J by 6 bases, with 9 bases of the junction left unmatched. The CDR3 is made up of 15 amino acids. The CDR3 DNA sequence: TGTGCCAGCAGCCCTGGACAGGGGGTTCCTACCGAGCAGTACTTC. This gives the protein CASSPGQGVPTEQYF.

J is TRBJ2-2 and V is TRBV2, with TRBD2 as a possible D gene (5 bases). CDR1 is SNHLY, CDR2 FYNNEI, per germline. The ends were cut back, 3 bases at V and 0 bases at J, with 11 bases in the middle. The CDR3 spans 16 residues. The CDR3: CASSEGSGANTGELFF. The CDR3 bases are TGTGCCAGCAGTGAGGGGAGCGGCGCGAACACCGGGGAGCTGTTTTTT.

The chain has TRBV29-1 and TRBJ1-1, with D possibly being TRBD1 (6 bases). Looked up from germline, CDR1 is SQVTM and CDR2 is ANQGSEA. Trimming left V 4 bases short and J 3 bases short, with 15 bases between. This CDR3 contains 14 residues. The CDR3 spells CSVVTGGAHTEAFF. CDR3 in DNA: TGCAGCGTTGTGACGGGGGGCGCCCACACTGAAGCTTTCTTT.

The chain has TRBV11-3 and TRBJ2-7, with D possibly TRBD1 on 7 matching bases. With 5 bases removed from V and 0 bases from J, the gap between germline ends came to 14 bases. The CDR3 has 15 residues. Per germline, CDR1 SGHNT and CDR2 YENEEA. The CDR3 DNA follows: TGTGCCAGCAGCCCCGGCGGGACAGTCTCCTACGAGCAGTACTTC. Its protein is CASSPGGTVSYEQYF.

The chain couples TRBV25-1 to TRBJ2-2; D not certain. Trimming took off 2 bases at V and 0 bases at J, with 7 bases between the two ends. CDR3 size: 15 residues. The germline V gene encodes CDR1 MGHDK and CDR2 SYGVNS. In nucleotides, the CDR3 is TGTGCCAGCAGTGAACCCACCTCGAACACCGGGGAGCTGTTTTTT. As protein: CASSEPTSNTGELFF.

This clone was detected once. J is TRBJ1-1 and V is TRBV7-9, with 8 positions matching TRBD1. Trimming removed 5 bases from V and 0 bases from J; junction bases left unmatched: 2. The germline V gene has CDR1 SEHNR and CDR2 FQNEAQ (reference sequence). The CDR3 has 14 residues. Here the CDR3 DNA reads TGTGCCAGCAGCCAGGGACAGGTGAACACTGAAGCTTTCTTT. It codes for CASSQGQVNTEAFF.

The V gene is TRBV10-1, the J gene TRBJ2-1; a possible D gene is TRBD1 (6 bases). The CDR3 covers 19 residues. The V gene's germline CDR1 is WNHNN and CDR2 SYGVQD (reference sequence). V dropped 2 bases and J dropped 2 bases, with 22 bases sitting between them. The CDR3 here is CASSEGQFDPIGPYNEQFF. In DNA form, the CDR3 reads TGCGCCAGCAGTGAGGGACAGTTCGATCCCATCGGGCCCTACAATGAGCAGTTCTTC.

The CDR3 sequence is CASTRDRGTETQYF. CDR3 DNA: TGTGCCAGCACCCGGGACAGGGGAACGGAGACCCAGTACTTC. The V and J genes are TRBV7-2 and TRBJ2-5; 10 bases agree with TRBD1. The CDR3 has 14 residues. With 7 bases clipped from V and 5 bases from J, the junction kept 7 bases outside the gene matches. Germline CDR1 and CDR2: SGHTA and FQGNSA.

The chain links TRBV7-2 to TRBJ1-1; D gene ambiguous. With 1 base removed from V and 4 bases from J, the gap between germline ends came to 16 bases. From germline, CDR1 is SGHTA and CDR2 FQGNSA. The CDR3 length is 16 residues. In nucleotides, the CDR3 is TGTGCCAGCAGCTTAGATGGTTTTTTGGGTTCCACTGAAGCTTTCTTT. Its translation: CASSLDGFLGSTEAFF.

This CDR3 reads CASSQGNGEETQYF. As DNA, the CDR3 is TGCGCCAGCAGCCAAGGGAATGGGGAAGAGACCCAGTACTTC. The chain links TRBV4-3 to TRBJ2-5; D remains ambiguous. CDR3 length: 14 amino acids. The ends were cut back, 1 base at V and 3 bases at J, with 9 bases in the middle. Germline CDR1 is LGHNA and CDR2 is YSLEER.

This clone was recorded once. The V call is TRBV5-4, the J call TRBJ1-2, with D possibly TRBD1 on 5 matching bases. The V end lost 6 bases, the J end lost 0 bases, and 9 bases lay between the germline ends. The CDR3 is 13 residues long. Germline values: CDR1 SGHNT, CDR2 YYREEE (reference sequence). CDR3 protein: CASTGEANYGYTF. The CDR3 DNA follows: TGTGCCAGCACGGGGGAAGCTAACTATGGCTACACCTTC.

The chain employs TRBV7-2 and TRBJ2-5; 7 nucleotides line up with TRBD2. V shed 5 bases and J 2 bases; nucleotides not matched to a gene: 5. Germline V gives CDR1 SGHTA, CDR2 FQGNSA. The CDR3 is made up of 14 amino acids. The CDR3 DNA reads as TGTGCCAGCAGCCGTTCGGGGGGACAAGAGACCCAGTACTTC. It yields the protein CASSRSGGQETQYF.

The CDR3 region has the DNA TGTGCCAGTAGAGGGACAGCAACTAATGAAAAACTGTTTTTT. Amino acids: CASRGTATNEKLFF. The rearrangement joins TRBV2 to TRBJ1-4, with 7 bases identical to TRBD1. The ends lost 9 bases at V and 0 bases at J; junction bases unmatched: 4. The CDR3 consists of 14 residues. Germline V gene lookup returns CDR1 SNHLY and CDR2 FYNNEI.